The TCR beta chain described here comes from a study of T-cell reconstitution after alpha-beta-depleted transplantation in children (TCRdb year 2016). In terms of the full investigation: The study quantitatively tracked T-cell immune reconstitution after TCRalphabeta/CD19-depleted allogeneic hematopoietic cell transplantation in children using TCR repertoire profiling.

There are 16 amino acids in the CDR3, from cysteine to phenylalanine inclusive. CDR3 DNA only is kept here, 48 bases in frame from base 1. V is reduced by 7 bases and J by 5 bases, leaving a spacing of 23 bases between them. A word on this clonotype: Its antigen remains undetermined. No base quality information exists; no much larger clone differs at one position.

The receptor library was made with PCR. Sequencer: Illumina HiSeq 2500. Molecular barcoding was employed in the preparation of TCR libraries, with unique molecular identifiers being used to normalize TCRbeta repertoire quantification. Using fastp at Q25 and MiXCR, TCRdb reprocessed the public reads and kept productive beta chains. Every entry covers one CDR3 protein and lists the most common genes and DNA from its rows. This sample is represented by about 540,000 distinct CDR3 sequences; 18% of them were singletons. Of the sample, 3.3% falls within the top ten clones. The chain employs TRBV12-3 or TRBV12-4 and TRBJ1-2, with TRBD1 perhaps the D gene, on 6 matching bases. The input for sequencing was PBMCs from the stem cell graft donor, taken from the stem cell graft. This clonotype was obtained from a human donor who donated a stem cell graft to a child with acute lymphoblastic leukemia. The CDR3 protein sequence reads: CASIPGGGYLEYGYTF. The nucleotide sequence is given as TGTGCCAGCATCCCCGGGGGCGGGTATTTGGAATATGGCTACACCTTC.